Listed below are T cell receptor beta chains from one sample, sequenced in a study of cytomegalovirus exposure and HLA in healthy donors. Profiled with immunoSEQ multiplex PCR; TCRdb holds only in-frame clones, not every one. The sample includes approximately 140,000 clones, roughly nine tenths of them seen just once. Sequencing input: PBMCs. These receptors originate from a man younger than 35 in good health and CMV-seronegative. Each CDR3 is given with its conserved first and last residue. Each record gives: J gene, clone size, V gene, D gene, CDR3 protein, CDR3 DNA. D genes are given only for firm matches. Clone size is not always given. Where it is, it says once, few, many or a class for expanded clones.

j_gene: TRBJ1-6; abundance: .; v_gene: TRBV4-1; d_gene: TRBD1; CDR3aa: CASSHYGTDNSPLHF; CDR3nt: TGCGCCAGCAGCCACTACGGGACAGATAATTCACCCCTCCACTTT
j_gene: TRBJ2-1; abundance: .; v_gene: TRBV30; d_gene: TRBD2; CDR3aa: CAWRTSGRDEQFF; CDR3nt: TGTGCCTGGAGGACTAGCGGGAGGGATGAGCAGTTCTTC
j_gene: TRBJ2-7; abundance: .; v_gene: TRBV27; d_gene: TRBD2; CDR3aa: CASSLWPAGGYEQYF; CDR3nt: TGTGCCAGCAGTTTATGGCCAGCGGGAGGGTACGAGCAGTACTTC
j_gene: TRBJ2-1; abundance: .; v_gene: TRBV7-8; d_gene: .; CDR3aa: CASSTKRVPSYNEQFF; CDR3nt: TGTGCCAGCAGCACAAAGCGGGTCCCTTCCTACAATGAGCAGTTCTTC
j_gene: TRBJ2-7; abundance: .; v_gene: TRBV4-3; d_gene: .; CDR3aa: CASSQGGGQIYEQYF; CDR3nt: TGCGCCAGCAGCCAAGGGGGGGGACAAATCTACGAGCAGTACTTC
j_gene: TRBJ1-4; abundance: .; v_gene: TRBV6-6; d_gene: .; CDR3aa: CASSYWRGGNEKLFF; CDR3nt: TGTGCCAGCAGTTATTGGAGGGGCGGGAATGAAAAACTGTTTTTT
j_gene: TRBJ1-2; abundance: once; v_gene: TRBV7-9; d_gene: .; CDR3aa: CASSTGISDGYTF; CDR3nt: TGTGCCAGCAGCACAGGGATATCGGATGGCTACACCTTC
j_gene: TRBJ1-5; abundance: .; v_gene: TRBV19; d_gene: .; CDR3aa: CASSMNAGDIQPQHF; CDR3nt: TGTGCCAGTAGTATGAACGCAGGGGATATTCAGCCCCAGCATTTT
j_gene: TRBJ2-6; abundance: .; v_gene: TRBV5-1; d_gene: .; CDR3aa: CASSLNQGAGANVLTF; CDR3nt: TGCGCCAGCAGCTTAAACCAGGGTGCTGGGGCCAACGTCCTGACTTTC
j_gene: TRBJ1-1; abundance: .; v_gene: TRBV29-1; d_gene: TRBD1; CDR3aa: CSVGDRGSGAFF; CDR3nt: TGCAGCGTCGGAGACAGGGGAAGCGGAGCTTTCTTT
j_gene: TRBJ2-7; abundance: .; v_gene: TRBV19; d_gene: .; CDR3aa: CASSTAAAYEQYF; CDR3nt: TGTGCCAGTAGTACAGCGGCAGCTTACGAGCAGTACTTC
j_gene: TRBJ2-1; abundance: once; v_gene: TRBV7-2; d_gene: TRBD2; CDR3aa: CASSLPRLAGGHNEQFF; CDR3nt: TGTGCCAGCAGCTTACCCCGACTAGCGGGAGGGCACAATGAGCAGTTCTTC
j_gene: TRBJ2-7; abundance: .; v_gene: TRBV7-2; d_gene: .; CDR3aa: CASSLRSEHTYEQYF; CDR3nt: TGTGCCAGCAGCTTACGTTCTGAACACACCTACGAGCAGTACTTC
j_gene: TRBJ1-1; abundance: .; v_gene: TRBV6-5; d_gene: .; CDR3aa: CASSYSLIGIGEAFF; CDR3nt: TGTGCCAGCAGTTACTCTCTCATCGGGATTGGTGAAGCTTTCTTT
j_gene: TRBJ2-1; abundance: .; v_gene: TRBV5-1; d_gene: TRBD2; CDR3aa: CASSLGAGFVDEQFF; CDR3nt: TGCGCCAGCAGCTTGGGAGCGGGATTTGTCGATGAGCAGTTCTTC
j_gene: TRBJ2-7; abundance: .; v_gene: TRBV4-3; d_gene: TRBD1; CDR3aa: CASSQERSHRGSYEQYF; CDR3nt: TGCGCCAGCAGCCAAGAGCGATCTCACAGGGGATCCTACGAGCAGTACTTC
j_gene: TRBJ2-1; abundance: once; v_gene: TRBV7-9; d_gene: TRBD2; CDR3aa: CASSLSVAGSYNEQFF; CDR3nt: TGTGCCAGCAGCTTATCGGTAGCGGGGAGCTACAATGAGCAGTTCTTC
j_gene: TRBJ1-2; abundance: .; v_gene: TRBV28; d_gene: TRBD1; CDR3aa: CASSAGQGNYGYTF; CDR3nt: TGTGCCAGCAGTGCTGGACAGGGGAACTATGGCTACACCTTC
j_gene: TRBJ2-7; abundance: .; v_gene: TRBV19; d_gene: TRBD2; CDR3aa: CASSGTRFYEQYF; CDR3nt: TGTGCCAGCTCCGGGACTAGGTTCTACGAGCAGTACTTC
j_gene: TRBJ2-1; abundance: .; v_gene: TRBV7-2; d_gene: TRBD2; CDR3aa: CASSPGLAGAEQFF; CDR3nt: TGTGCCAGCAGCCCAGGACTAGCGGGGGCTGAGCAGTTCTTC
j_gene: TRBJ2-4; abundance: .; v_gene: TRBV5-6; d_gene: .; CDR3aa: CASSNLGSSKNIQYF; CDR3nt: TGTGCCAGCAGCAACCTGGGCAGCTCCAAAAACATTCAGTACTTC
j_gene: TRBJ1-5; abundance: .; v_gene: TRBV27; d_gene: TRBD1; CDR3aa: CASGKRQGGQPQHF; CDR3nt: TGTGCCAGCGGCAAACGACAGGGGGGGCAGCCCCAGCATTTT
j_gene: TRBJ2-7; abundance: .; v_gene: TRBV11-1; d_gene: .; CDR3aa: CASSHGGAYEQYF; CDR3nt: TGTGCCAGCAGCCACGGGGGAGCCTACGAGCAGTACTTC
j_gene: TRBJ1-5; abundance: .; v_gene: TRBV7-2; d_gene: .; CDR3aa: CASSLASPRGQPQHF; CDR3nt: TGTGCCAGCAGCTTAGCGTCCCCTAGAGGTCAGCCCCAGCATTTT
j_gene: TRBJ2-5; abundance: .; v_gene: TRBV2; d_gene: .; CDR3aa: CASRGRETQYF; CDR3nt: TGTGCCAGCAGGGGGAGGGAGACCCAGTACTTC
j_gene: TRBJ1-5; abundance: .; v_gene: TRBV19; d_gene: TRBD1; CDR3aa: CASSIDGTGHQPQHF; CDR3nt: TGTGCCAGTAGTATAGATGGGACAGGGCATCAGCCCCAGCATTTT
j_gene: TRBJ2-1; abundance: .; v_gene: TRBV28; d_gene: TRBD1; CDR3aa: CASRPQGSTYNEQFF; CDR3nt: TGTGCCAGCAGACCACAGGGGTCTACCTACAATGAGCAGTTCTTC
j_gene: TRBJ2-7; abundance: .; v_gene: TRBV9; d_gene: TRBD2; CDR3aa: CASRSAGEYEQYF; CDR3nt: TGTGCCAGCAGGTCAGCGGGAGAGTACGAGCAGTACTTC
j_gene: TRBJ2-7; abundance: .; v_gene: TRBV10-3; d_gene: TRBD2; CDR3aa: CATAGSSGGSYEQYF; CDR3nt: TGTGCCACCGCCGGGAGTAGCGGGGGGTCCTACGAGCAGTACTTC
j_gene: TRBJ2-5; abundance: once; v_gene: TRBV2; d_gene: .; CDR3aa: CASTGARETQYF; CDR3nt: TGTGCCAGCACTGGAGCACGGGAGACCCAGTACTTC
j_gene: TRBJ2-2; abundance: .; v_gene: TRBV7-9; d_gene: TRBD1; CDR3aa: CASSLARGIGNTGELFF; CDR3nt: TGTGCCAGCAGCTTAGCCAGGGGGATAGGGAACACCGGGGAGCTGTTTTTT
j_gene: TRBJ1-1; abundance: .; v_gene: TRBV10-3; d_gene: .; CDR3aa: CAISPGRNTEAFF; CDR3nt: TGTGCCATCAGTCCAGGGCGGAACACTGAAGCTTTCTTT
j_gene: TRBJ2-4; abundance: .; v_gene: TRBV2; d_gene: TRBD2; CDR3aa: CASSGGRGKNIQYF; CDR3nt: TGTGCCAGCTCCGGGGGGAGGGGCAAAAACATTCAGTACTTC
j_gene: TRBJ2-2; abundance: .; v_gene: TRBV5-6; d_gene: .; CDR3aa: CASSPQGLGDTGELFF; CDR3nt: TGTGCCAGCAGCCCGCAAGGTCTAGGGGACACCGGGGAGCTGTTTTTT
j_gene: TRBJ1-3; abundance: .; v_gene: TRBV6-5; d_gene: TRBD1; CDR3aa: CASSYGQGTSGNTIYF; CDR3nt: TGTGCCAGCAGTTACGGACAGGGAACCTCTGGAAACACCATATATTTT
j_gene: TRBJ2-5; abundance: once; v_gene: TRBV5-6; d_gene: .; CDR3aa: CASSLLEETQYF; CDR3nt: TGTGCCAGCAGCTTGTTAGAAGAGACCCAGTACTTC
j_gene: TRBJ2-7; abundance: once; v_gene: TRBV7-9; d_gene: .; CDR3aa: CASSLGAQGTLRYF; CDR3nt: TGTGCCAGCAGCTTAGGGGCACAGGGCACTCTGCGGTACTTC
j_gene: TRBJ1-1; abundance: .; v_gene: TRBV5-6; d_gene: .; CDR3aa: CASSPRFSNTEAFF; CDR3nt: TGTGCCAGCAGCCCCCGGTTCTCGAACACTGAAGCTTTCTTT
j_gene: TRBJ2-3; abundance: .; v_gene: TRBV6-4; d_gene: .; CDR3aa: CASSELGLHTDTQYF; CDR3nt: TGTGCCAGCAGTGAATTGGGCCTACACACAGATACGCAGTATTTT
j_gene: TRBJ2-7; abundance: .; v_gene: TRBV27; d_gene: .; CDR3aa: CASSLLSVSSYEQYF; CDR3nt: TGTGCCAGCAGTTTATTATCGGTGTCTTCCTACGAGCAGTACTTC
j_gene: TRBJ2-7; abundance: .; v_gene: TRBV28; d_gene: .; CDR3aa: CASRPTGSPYEQYF; CDR3nt: TGTGCCAGCAGGCCCACTGGGAGTCCCTACGAGCAGTACTTC
j_gene: TRBJ2-5; abundance: once; v_gene: TRBV4-2; d_gene: TRBD2; CDR3aa: CASSQETWSGAGQETQYF; CDR3nt: TGTGCCAGCAGCCAAGAAACTTGGAGCGGGGCCGGCCAAGAGACCCAGTACTTC
j_gene: TRBJ1-3; abundance: .; v_gene: TRBV5-1; d_gene: .; CDR3aa: CASSGDSRNSGNTIYF; CDR3nt: TGCGCCAGCAGCGGCGACAGCAGAAACTCTGGAAACACCATATATTTT
j_gene: TRBJ2-3; abundance: .; v_gene: TRBV11-2; d_gene: TRBD2; CDR3aa: CASSLGGRLDTQYF; CDR3nt: TGTGCCAGCAGCTTGGGCGGGAGGTTAGATACGCAGTATTTT